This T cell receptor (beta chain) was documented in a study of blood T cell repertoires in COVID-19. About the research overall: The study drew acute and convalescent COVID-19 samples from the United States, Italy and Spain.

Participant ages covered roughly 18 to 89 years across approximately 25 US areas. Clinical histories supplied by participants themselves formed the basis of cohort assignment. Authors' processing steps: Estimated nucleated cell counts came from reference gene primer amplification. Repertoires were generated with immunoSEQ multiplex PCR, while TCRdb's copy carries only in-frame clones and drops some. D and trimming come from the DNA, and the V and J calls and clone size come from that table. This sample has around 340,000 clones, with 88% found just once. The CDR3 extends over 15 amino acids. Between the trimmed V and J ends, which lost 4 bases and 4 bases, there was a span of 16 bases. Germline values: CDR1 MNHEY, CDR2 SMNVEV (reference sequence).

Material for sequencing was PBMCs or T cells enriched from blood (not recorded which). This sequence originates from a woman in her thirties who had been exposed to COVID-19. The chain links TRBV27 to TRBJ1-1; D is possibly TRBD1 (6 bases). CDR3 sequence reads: CASSYKGGIGTEAFF. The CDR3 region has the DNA TGTGCCAGCAGTTATAAGGGGGGGATTGGCACTGAAGCTTTCTTT.